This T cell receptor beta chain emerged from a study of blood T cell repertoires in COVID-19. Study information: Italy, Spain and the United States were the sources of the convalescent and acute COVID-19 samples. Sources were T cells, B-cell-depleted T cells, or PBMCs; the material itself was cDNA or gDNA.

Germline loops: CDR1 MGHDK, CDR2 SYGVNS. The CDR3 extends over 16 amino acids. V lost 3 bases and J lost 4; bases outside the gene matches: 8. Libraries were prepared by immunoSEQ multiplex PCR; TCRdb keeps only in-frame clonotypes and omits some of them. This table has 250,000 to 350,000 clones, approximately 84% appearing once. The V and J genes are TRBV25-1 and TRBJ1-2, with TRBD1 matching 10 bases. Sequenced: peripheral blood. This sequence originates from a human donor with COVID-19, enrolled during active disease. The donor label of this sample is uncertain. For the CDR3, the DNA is TGTGCCAGCAGTGACCGCCTCGGGACAGGGGTCTATGGCTACACCTTC. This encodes CASSDRLGTGVYGYTF.